The TCR beta chain described here comes from a study of cytomegalovirus exposure and HLA in healthy donors. In nominal health when sampled, donors likely had unrecorded immune exposures nonetheless. V trimming: 4 bases; J trimming: 2 bases; junction bases outside the gene matches: 7. The CDR3 covers 14 residues. Germline V lookup: CDR1 SQVTM, CDR2 ANQGSEA. The study's findings and limits: In an earlier analysis, about 87% or about 30%: the productive usage of most TCR beta V segments. Reported results showed that the classifier diagnosed cytomegalovirus status with high specificity and sensitivity. Later analysis indicated greater clonal expansion among HLA-associated TCR beta chains than among equally common other chains.

To note about this clone: The antigen is unknown.

Amplification used 60 Vbeta primers and 13 Jbeta primers. Only in-frame clones appear in the TCRdb table, and some are missing; sequencing was by immunoSEQ multiplex PCR. Here the sample spans fewer than 150,000 clones, approximately 80% being singletons. Sample: PBMCs. The sequence came from a male donor in good health and CMV-seronegative. V and J are TRBV29-1 and TRBJ2-5; 7 nucleotides line up with TRBD1. The CDR3 DNA follows: TGCAGCGTTGTCCCCCCGGGACAGCAAGAGACCCAGTACTTC. This gives the protein CSVVPPGQQETQYF.